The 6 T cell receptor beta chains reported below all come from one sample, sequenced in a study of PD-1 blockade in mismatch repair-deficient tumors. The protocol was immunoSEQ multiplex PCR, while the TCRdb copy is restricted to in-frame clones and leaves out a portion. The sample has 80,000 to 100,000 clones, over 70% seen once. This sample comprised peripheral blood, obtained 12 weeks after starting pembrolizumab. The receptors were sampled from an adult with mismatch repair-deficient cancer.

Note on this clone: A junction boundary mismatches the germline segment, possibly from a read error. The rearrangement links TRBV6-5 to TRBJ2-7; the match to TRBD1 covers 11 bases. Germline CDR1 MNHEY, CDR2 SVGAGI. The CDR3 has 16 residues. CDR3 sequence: CASRYSRRTGGPPDNF. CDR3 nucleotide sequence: TGTGCCAGCAGATACTCCCGCCGGACAGGGGGCCCTCCGGATAACTTC.

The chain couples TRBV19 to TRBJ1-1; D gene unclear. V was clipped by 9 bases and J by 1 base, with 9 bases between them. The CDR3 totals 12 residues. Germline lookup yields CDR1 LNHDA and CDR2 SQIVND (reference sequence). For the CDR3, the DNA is TGTGCCAGCGGGCCGCGGAACACTGAAGCTTTCTTT. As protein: CASGPRNTEAFF.

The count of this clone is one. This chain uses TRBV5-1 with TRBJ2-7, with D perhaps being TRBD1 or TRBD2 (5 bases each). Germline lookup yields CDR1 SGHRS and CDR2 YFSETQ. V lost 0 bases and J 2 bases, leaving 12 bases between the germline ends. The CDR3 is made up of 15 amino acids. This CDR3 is CASSLALGTTYEQYF. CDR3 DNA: TGCGCCAGCAGCTTGGCCCTCGGGACCACCTACGAGCAGTACTTC.

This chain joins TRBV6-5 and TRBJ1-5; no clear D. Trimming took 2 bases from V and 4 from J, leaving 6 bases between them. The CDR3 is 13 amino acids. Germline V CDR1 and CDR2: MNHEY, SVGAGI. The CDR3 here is CASSYDGNQPQHF. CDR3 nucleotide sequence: TGTGCCAGCAGTTACGACGGAAATCAGCCCCAGCATTTT.

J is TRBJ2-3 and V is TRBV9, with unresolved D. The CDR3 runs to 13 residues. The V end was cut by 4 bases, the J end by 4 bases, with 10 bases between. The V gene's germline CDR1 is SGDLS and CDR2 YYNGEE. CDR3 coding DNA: TGTGCCAGCAGCCCCGAGGTAGCAGATACGCAGTATTTT. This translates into CASSPEVADTQYF.

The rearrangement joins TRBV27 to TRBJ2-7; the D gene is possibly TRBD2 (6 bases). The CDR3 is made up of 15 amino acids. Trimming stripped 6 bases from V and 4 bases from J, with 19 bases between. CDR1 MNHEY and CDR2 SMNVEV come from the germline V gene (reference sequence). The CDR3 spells CASSSGTPQGYEQYF. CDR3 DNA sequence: TGTGCCAGCAGCTCCGGGACTCCTCAAGGATACGAGCAGTACTTC.